This T cell receptor (beta chain) was retrieved from a study of T cell clonotyping in hematopoietic cell transplantation. The CDR3 contains 15 residues. With V trimmed by 7 bases and J by 4 bases, 8 bases remained unmatched. Germline CDR1 LGHNA, CDR2 YNFKEQ. Assay used: immunoSEQ multiplex PCR; TCRdb lists only in-frame clones, some missing. The sample yields roughly 13,000 clones, over 75% seen once. The sample was peripheral blood mononuclear cells. This sequence joins TRBV4-2 and TRBJ2-3; TRBD2 aligns across 10 bases. The clonotype was recovered from a man younger than 45 in good health. Some clones in this sample may be carry-over from other donors' samples. The CDR3 sequence: CASKKGTSEPDTQYF. The CDR3, as DNA: TGTGCCAGCAAAAAGGGGACTAGCGAACCAGATACGCAGTATTTT.